Following are 31 T cell receptor beta chains from one sample sequenced in a study of vaccination and CD4 T cells after COVID-19 (dated by TCRdb to between 2020 and 2023). Their cognate antigens are unknown. The meaning of the sample's treatment or condition label: approximately 10-day PBMC culture with coronavirus spike peptide pools or control peptides (ViraFEST assay). Library prep was done by PCR. The instrument was an Illumina iSeq 100. DNA from cultured CD4+ T cells underwent TCR sequencing with the Oncomine TCR Beta short-read assay at the Johns Hopkins FTIC core. TCRdb passed the public sequencing reads through fastp at Q25 and MiXCR, retaining productive beta sequences. One record per CDR3 amino acid sequence lists the most common genes and DNA. The sample data list 15,000 to 20,000 distinct CDR3 sequences, and approximately 45% of these were observed just once. About 4% of the sample lies in the top ten.

This specimen was CD4+ T cells from blood, cultured in vitro, taken before SARS-CoV-2 vaccination. These receptors came from a human donor who had recovered from COVID-19.

The chain joins TRBV6-1 to TRBJ1-2, with D tentatively TRBD1 (5 bases). The V gene's germline CDR1 is MNHNS and CDR2 SASEGT. The CDR3 sequence is 18 residues long. Trimming removed 6 bases at V and 0 bases at J, with 23 bases between. Written as DNA, the CDR3 is TGTGCCAGCAGCCGGGAGGGGCGGCATACCGCAGCTAACTATGGCTACACCTTC. It yields the protein CASSREGRHTAANYGYTF.

The chain couples TRBV2 to TRBJ1-1, with D hard to call. Trimming cost V 5 bases and J 5 bases, with 12 bases left between them. This CDR3 is built from 13 residues. Germline CDR1 and CDR2: SNHLY and FYNNEI. CDR3 sequence: CASSPERITEAFF. The CDR3 coding sequence is TGTGCCAGCAGTCCTGAGAGGATAACTGAAGCTTTCTTT.

The chain carries TRBV24-1 and TRBJ1-5; D gene unclear. Looked up from germline, CDR1 is KGHDR and CDR2 is SFDVKD. Trimming took off 5 bases at V and 7 bases at J, with 14 bases between the two ends. The CDR3 totals 14 residues. CDR3 in DNA: TGTGCCACCAGTGGGACCTCGGCGGGCCAGCCCCAGCATTTT. Residues: CATSGTSAGQPQHF.

This chain uses TRBV2 with TRBJ2-7; 8 bases are shared with TRBD2. V was clipped by 7 bases and J by 0 bases; unmatched bases: 5. The CDR3 is made up of 14 amino acids. CDR1 is SNHLY and CDR2 is FYNNEI in the germline V gene. The CDR3 sequence: CASTLAGSSYEQYF. The CDR3 nucleotides are TGTGCCAGCACCTTAGCGGGGAGCTCCTACGAGCAGTACTTC.

V usage is TRBV20-1 and J usage is TRBJ1-2; the D is unclear. Germline CDR1 reads DFQATT; CDR2 reads SNEGSKA (reference sequence). The length of the CDR3 is 12 residues. V lost 3 bases, J lost 6 bases, and 11 bases lay in between. The CDR3 nucleotides read TGCAGTGCTAGTCTCCGGTCGAATGGCTACACCTTC. It specifies CSASLRSNGYTF.

There are a few counts of this clonotype. This chain joins TRBV20-1 and TRBJ2-7; D unresolved. CDR1 is DFQATT and CDR2 is SNEGSKA in the germline V gene (reference sequence). V was shortened by 0 bases and J by 2 bases, with 11 bases between the two germline ends. CDR3 length: 14 amino acids. The CDR3 coding sequence is TGCAGTGCTAGAGATAATAGAGGCGCCTACGAGCAGTACTTC. Protein product: CSARDNRGAYEQYF.

The J gene is TRBJ2-1, the V gene TRBV24-1; D is uncertain. Deletions cut 4 bases from V and 0 bases from J, with 15 bases between. In germline, CDR1 is KGHDR, CDR2 SFDVKD. CDR3 size: 17 residues. The CDR3 reads CATSDMNDPSSYNEQFF. The CDR3 bases are TGTGCCACCAGTGACATGAATGACCCAAGCTCCTACAATGAGCAGTTCTTC.

This clonotype showed up just a few times. The chain couples TRBV19 to TRBJ1-1; the D gene is possibly TRBD1 (5 bases). CDR3 size: 13 residues. The V end was cut by 4 bases, the J end by 9 bases, with 15 bases between. The germline gives CDR1 LNHDA, CDR2 SQIVND (reference sequence). The CDR3 DNA reads as TGTGCCAGTAGTACCCACCTGGACAAGCAAGCTTTCTTT. This codes for CASSTHLDKQAFF.

The gene calls are TRBV11-2 and TRBJ1-2; D is unclear. Germline CDR1 is SGHAT and CDR2 is FQNNGV. Trimming left V 5 bases short and J 2 bases short, with 6 bases between. The CDR3 consists of 12 residues. CDR3 sequence (DNA): TGTGCCAGCAGCCCCGCGAACTATGGCTACACCTTC. This translates into CASSPANYGYTF. The variable domain in full, with the rest retrieved from reference TRBV11-2 and TRBJ1-2, is EAGVAQSPRYKIIEKRQSVAFWCNPISGHATLYWYQQILGQGPKLLIQFQNNGVVDDSQLPKDRFSAERLKGVDSTLKIQPAKLEDSAVYLCASSPANYGYTFGSGTRLTVV.

The V call is TRBV6-2 or TRBV6-3, the J call TRBJ1-1; D ambiguous. This CDR3 is built from 11 residues. The V gene's germline CDR1 is MNHEY and CDR2 SVGEGT. V lost 0 bases and J 7 bases, leaving 3 bases between the germline ends. The CDR3 protein is CASSYSGEAFF. CDR3 DNA: TGTGCCAGCAGTTACTCCGGTGAAGCTTTCTTT.

The J gene is TRBJ1-5, the V gene TRBV7-2, with 8 bases aligning to TRBD1. Germline V gene sequence: CDR1 SGHTA, CDR2 FQGNSA. J gave up 4 bases and V 1 base, and 3 bases lay outside the gene matches. This CDR3 has 15 residues. CDR3: CASSLGRGRNQPQHF. The CDR3 DNA reads TGTGCCAGCAGCTTAGGCAGGGGGCGAAATCAGCCCCAGCATTTT.

This chain connects TRBV20-1 to TRBJ2-1; 13 bases map to TRBD2. After removal of 3 bases from V and 7 bases from J, the junction contained 0 bases not matched to a gene. There are 13 residues in the CDR3. Germline CDR1 and CDR2: DFQATT and SNEGSKA (reference sequence). CDR3 DNA sequence: TGCAGTGCTAGGACTAGCGGGAGGAATGAGCAGTTCTTC. As protein: CSARTSGRNEQFF.

The rearrangement joins TRBV29-1 to TRBJ2-1, with D maybe TRBD2 (5 bases). Trimming pared 5 bases from V and 0 bases from J, leaving 8 bases between. Germline loops: CDR1 SQVTM, CDR2 ANQGSEA. The CDR3 has 13 residues. The CDR3 loop is CSVTSRSYNEQFF. CDR3 DNA sequence: TGCAGCGTTACTAGTCGCTCCTACAATGAGCAGTTCTTC.

The CDR3 here is CSASQETQYF. Here the CDR3 DNA reads TGCAGTGCTTCTCAAGAGACCCAGTACTTC. V and J are TRBV20-1 and TRBJ2-5; D unclear. The CDR3 has 10 residues. Germline V gives CDR1 DFQATT, CDR2 SNEGSKA (reference sequence). V was cut by 5 bases and J by 2 bases, with 3 bases left in between.

This chain joins TRBV15 and TRBJ2-6; a possible D gene is TRBD1 (5 bases). CDR3 length: 16 amino acids. V lost 0 bases and J lost 12, with 18 bases in between. CDR1 LNHNV and CDR2 YYDKDF come from the germline V gene (reference sequence). DNA of the CDR3: TGTGCCACCAGCAGAGATCCAAACAGGTTCCCCCGCGTCCTGACTTTC. It yields the protein CATSRDPNRFPRVLTF. The full variable domain, in which reference TRBV15 and TRBJ2-6 provide the parts outside the CDR3, is DAMVIQNPRYQVTQFGKPVTLSCSQTLNHNVMYWYQQKSSQAPKLLFHYYDKDFNNEADTPDNFQSRRPNTSFCFLDIRSPGLGDTAMYLCATSRDPNRFPRVLTFGAGSRLTVL.

The sample holds a few counts of this clonotype. The rearrangement joins TRBV7-2 to TRBJ1-2; possible D gene TRBD1, 6 bases. Trimming pared 5 bases from V and 8 bases from J, leaving 21 bases between. Germline CDR1 and CDR2: SGHTA and FQGNSA. This CDR3 contains 15 residues. CDR3 protein: CASSLTQGTLGGYTF. The CDR3 nucleotides read TGTGCCAGCAGCCTAACTCAGGGGACGCTCGGGGGCTACACCTTC.

This clonotype was detected only a few times. The genes are TRBV6-5 and TRBJ2-5, with D tentatively TRBD2 (7 bases). Trimming removed 4 bases from V and 5 bases from J, with 11 bases in between. Germline values: CDR1 MNHEY, CDR2 SVGAGI. The CDR3 length is 13 residues. CDR3 residues: CASSFGGRETQYF. In DNA form, the CDR3 reads TGTGCCAGCAGTTTCGGGGGGCGGGAGACCCAGTACTTC.

This clonotype turned up a few times. The V and J genes are TRBV6-2 or TRBV6-3 and TRBJ2-5; D ambiguous. The CDR3 consists of 17 residues. V gave up 7 bases and J gave up 5 bases, with 26 bases separating them. Germline assignment: CDR1 MNHEY and CDR2 SVGEGT. CDR3 residues: CASNEVAVKYPWETQYF. The CDR3 DNA is TGTGCCAGCAATGAGGTGGCGGTTAAATACCCCTGGGAGACCCAGTACTTC.

V usage is TRBV14 and J usage is TRBJ1-2; no clear D. The CDR3 spans 13 residues. Per the germline V gene, CDR1 is SGHDN and CDR2 is FVKESK. Trimming left V 4 bases short and J 8 bases short, with 14 bases between. In DNA, the CDR3 is TGTGCCAGCAGCCGCCTTGAAAAAGAGGGCTACACCTTC. As protein: CASSRLEKEGYTF.

The chain combines TRBV28 with TRBJ2-7; TRBD2 is a possible D gene (5 bases). The CDR3 sequence is 13 residues long. The germline V and J ends were trimmed by 7 bases and 3 bases, with 13 bases remaining between them. CDR1 and CDR2 from the germline V gene are MDHEN and SYDVKM. CDR3 coding DNA: TGTGCCAGCACGCGGGCCCTCGTCTACGAGCAGTACTTC. Translated: CASTRALVYEQYF.

CDR3 in amino acids: CATSSSIAGGLPGEQYF. DNA for the CDR3: TGTGCCACCAGCAGCTCAATAGCGGGGGGGCTACCGGGCGAGCAGTACTTC. J is TRBJ2-7 and V is TRBV15; 11 nucleotides agree with TRBD2. CDR3 length: 17 residues. Trimming cost V 3 bases and J 6 bases; bases outside gene matches: 13. The germline V gene encodes CDR1 LNHNV and CDR2 YYDKDF (reference sequence). Supplemented by reference TRBV15 and TRBJ2-7, the full variable domain reads DAMVIQNPRYQVTQFGKPVTLSCSQTLNHNVMYWYQQKSSQAPKLLFHYYDKDFNNEADTPDNFQSRRPNTSFCFLDIRSPGLGDTAMYLCATSSSIAGGLPGEQYFGPGTRLTVT.

The chain carries TRBV20-1 and TRBJ1-4; D is undetermined. This CDR3 is 14 amino acids long. Germline assignment: CDR1 DFQATT and CDR2 SNEGSKA (reference sequence). Trimming took 3 bases from V and 8 from J, leaving 16 bases between them. CDR3 in amino acids: CSASRAPPREKLFF. In nucleotides, the CDR3 is TGCAGTGCTAGTCGAGCGCCACCGCGGGAAAAACTGTTTTTT.

The J gene is TRBJ2-7, the V gene TRBV27; 9 bases are a match to TRBD1. From germline, CDR1 is MNHEY and CDR2 SMNVEV (reference sequence). The CDR3 length is 14 residues. V dropped 6 bases and J dropped 3; count of bases not matched to a gene: 6. CDR3 nucleotide sequence: TGTGCCAGCAGCCTAGGACAGGGGTACTACGAGCAGTACTTC. Translation gives CASSLGQGYYEQYF.

This chain joins TRBV4-2 and TRBJ1-6; no clear D. Germline CDR1 LGHNA, CDR2 YNFKEQ. V was shortened by 0 bases and J by 8 bases, with 11 bases between the two germline ends. This CDR3 comprises 15 residues. This CDR3 reads CASSQDDPRDSPLHF. Written as DNA, the CDR3 is TGTGCCAGCAGCCAAGATGACCCCCGGGATTCACCCCTCCACTTT.

This clonotype was seen more than once but under ten times. This chain joins TRBV20-1 and TRBJ2-3; the D is unclear. V was cut by 5 bases and J by 0 bases, with 6 bases left in between. Germline V gene lookup returns CDR1 DFQATT and CDR2 SNEGSKA (reference sequence). This CDR3 region has 12 residues. CDR3 amino acids: CSARPSTDTQYF. CDR3 bases: TGCAGTGCTCGCCCCAGCACAGATACGCAGTATTTT.

In nucleotides, the CDR3 is TGTGCCAGCAGTGTAGGGGGGGAGACCCAGTACTTC. Encoded protein: CASSVGGETQYF. The chain has TRBV2 and TRBJ2-5; D is perhaps TRBD1 or TRBD2 (6 bases each). The CDR3 length is 12 residues. V shed 4 bases and J shed 5 bases, with 8 bases lying between them. The germline CDR1 and CDR2 sequences are SNHLY and FYNNEI. Filled out from reference TRBV2 and TRBJ2-5, the complete variable domain reads EPEVTQTPSHQVTQMGQEVILRCVPISNHLYFYWYRQILGQKVEFLVSFYNNEISEKSEIFDDQFSVERPDGSNFTLKIRSTKLEDSAMYFCASSVGGETQYFGPGTRLLVL.

The gene calls are TRBV19 and TRBJ2-7; TRBD2 is a possible D gene (5 bases). The germline gives CDR1 LNHDA, CDR2 SQIVND (reference sequence). The CDR3 is 12 amino acids. V was trimmed by 5 bases and J by 9 bases, leaving 14 bases between them. Here the CDR3 DNA reads TGTGCCAGTAGTGCGGAACACGGAGGGCAGTACTTC. Its translation: CASSAEHGGQYF.

The CDR3 reads CASSGDRGYTF. CDR3 nucleotide sequence: TGTGCCAGCAGCGGAGACAGGGGCTACACCTTC. The chain is built from TRBV9 and TRBJ1-2, with D possibly TRBD1 on 6 matching bases. V lost 3 bases and J lost 8, with 8 bases in between. The CDR3 is 11 residues long. CDR1 is SGDLS and CDR2 is YYNGEE in the germline V gene.

This clonotype was seen a few times. The chain combines TRBV6-5 with TRBJ2-7; 11 bases agree with TRBD2. Germline V gene lookup returns CDR1 MNHEY and CDR2 SVGAGI. The CDR3 runs to 17 residues. The V gene end was trimmed by 2 bases and the J gene end by 7 bases; junction bases not matched to a gene: 13. CDR3 in DNA: TGTGCCAGCAGTTACACCTCTAGCGGGAGGTTTACGGGGGAGCAGTACTTC. Translation: CASSYTSSGRFTGEQYF.

This clonotype was counted between two and nine times. The chain employs TRBV20-1 and TRBJ2-5; D might be TRBD2 (6 bases). This CDR3 region has 15 residues. The ends were cut back, 6 bases at V and 1 base at J, with 18 bases in the middle. Germline lookup yields CDR1 DFQATT and CDR2 SNEGSKA (reference sequence). CDR3 loop: CSALGGVVSQETQYF. The CDR3 nucleotides are TGCAGTGCCCTAGGCGGGGTGGTTTCCCAAGAGACCCAGTACTTC.

This clonotype has a handful of counts. CDR3 sequence: CASTGGQGPSSGNTIYF. CDR3 DNA: TGTGCCAGCACCGGGGGACAGGGGCCCAGCTCTGGAAACACCATATATTTT. The chain uses TRBV27 and TRBJ1-3; TRBD1 aligns across 10 bases. The V and J ends lost 7 bases and 0 bases, in that order; junction bases with no gene match: 9. The CDR3 contains 17 residues. Germline V gene data show CDR1 as MNHEY and CDR2 as SMNVEV (reference sequence).